Below, 19 T cell receptor beta chains from the same sample are listed, as sequenced in a study of blood T cell repertoires in COVID-19. TCRdb keeps only in-frame clones here, not all; method: immunoSEQ multiplex PCR. The data hold around 280,000 clones, with around 90% observed a single time. The sequencing sample was made of PBMCs or T cells enriched from blood (not recorded which). These receptor sequences come from a woman aged 40 to 55 who had recovered from COVID-19.

This clone came up once. This chain joins TRBV5-1 and TRBJ1-6; possibly TRBD1 for D (6 bases). CDR1 and CDR2 (germline): SGHRS, YFSETQ. With 3 bases removed from V and 6 bases from J, the gap between germline ends came to 13 bases. The CDR3 covers 15 residues. CDR3 region: CASSSRGGFNSPLHF. The CDR3 DNA sequence: TGCGCCAGCAGCTCTAGAGGGGGATTTAATTCACCCCTCCACTTT. The variable domain in full, completed from reference TRBV5-1 and TRBJ1-6, reads KAGVTQTPRYLIKTRGQQVTLSCSPISGHRSVSWYQQTPGQGLQFLFEYFSETQRNKGNFPGRFSGRQFSNSRSEMNVSTLELGDSALYLCASSSRGGFNSPLHFGNGTRLTVT.

This clone is a singleton in its sample. The V call is TRBV10-3, the J call TRBJ2-2; 8 nucleotides agree with TRBD1. Losses at the gene ends were 4 bases for V and 5 bases for J; bases not matched to a gene: 3. The CDR3 runs to 14 residues. Germline V CDR1 and CDR2: ENHRY, SYGVKD. CDR3 in amino acids: CAISGTGGTGELFF. CDR3 nucleotides: TGTGCCATCAGTGGTACAGGGGGAACCGGGGAGCTGTTTTTT.

The rearrangement uses TRBV13 and TRBJ2-7; 11 nucleotides agree with TRBD2. Looked up from germline, CDR1 is PRHDT and CDR2 is FYEKMQ (reference sequence). CDR3 length: 17 amino acids. V was clipped by 5 bases and J by 0 bases; unmatched bases: 9. The CDR3 region is CASSPRLGLAASYEQYF. The CDR3 DNA is TGTGCCAGCAGCCCCCGCCTGGGACTAGCGGCCTCCTACGAGCAGTACTTC.

V and J are TRBV6-5 and TRBJ2-1; TRBD1 aligns across 9 bases. Trimming took 6 bases from V and 6 from J; bases not matched to a gene: 9. The CDR3 has 15 amino acids. CDR1 MNHEY and CDR2 SVGAGI come from the germline V gene. DNA of the CDR3: TGTGCCAGCAGGAAGGACAGGGGACGTGGCAATGAGCAGTTCTTC. Translated, it gives CASRKDRGRGNEQFF.

The gene calls are TRBV10-1 and TRBJ1-6; 8 nucleotides agree with TRBD1. The CDR3 length is 17 residues. Germline CDR1 is WNHNN and CDR2 is SYGVQD (reference sequence). J gave up 0 bases and V 5 bases, and 6 bases lay outside the gene matches. The CDR3 spells CASSSRQGSSYNSPLHF. The CDR3 DNA sequence: TGCGCCAGCAGTTCAAGACAGGGGAGCTCCTATAATTCACCCCTCCACTTT.

The chain employs TRBV29-1 and TRBJ1-2; TRBD1 matches at 10 bases. CDR3 length: 14 amino acids. Germline CDR1 SQVTM, CDR2 ANQGSEA. Losses at the gene ends were 6 bases for V and 1 base for J; bases not matched to a gene: 5. In nucleotides, the CDR3 is TGCAGCGTGTCCGGGACAGGGGTTAACTATGGCTACACCTTC. As protein: CSVSGTGVNYGYTF.

J is TRBJ2-5 and V is TRBV29-1; D remains ambiguous. Germline V CDR1 and CDR2: SQVTM, ANQGSEA. Trimming pared 6 bases from V and 1 base from J, leaving 9 bases between. The CDR3 consists of 12 residues. The CDR3 loop reads CSVCIIQETQYF. CDR3 in DNA: TGCAGCGTCTGTATTATCCAAGAGACCCAGTACTTC.

The V gene is TRBV18, the J gene TRBJ2-2, with D possibly matching TRBD1 (5 bases). V dropped 3 bases and J dropped 6 bases, with 8 bases sitting between them. The CDR3 consists of 13 residues. The germline V gene encodes CDR1 KGHSH and CDR2 LQKENI. This CDR3 reads CASSPQGPGELFF. CDR3 DNA sequence: TGTGCCAGCTCACCGCAGGGCCCCGGGGAGCTGTTTTTT. The full variable domain, rest sourced from reference TRBV18 and TRBJ2-2, is NAGVMQNPRHLVRRRGQEARLRCSPMKGHSHVYWYRQLPEEGLKFMVYLQKENIIDESGMPKERFSAEFPKEGPSILRIQQVVRGDSAAYFCASSPQGPGELFFGEGSRLTVL.

The V and J genes are TRBV5-1 and TRBJ1-2; D is undetermined. The ends were cut back, 0 bases at V and 7 bases at J, with 16 bases in the middle. The CDR3 is 15 amino acids. The V gene's germline CDR1 is SGHRS and CDR2 YFSETQ. This chain's CDR3 is CASSLEGREGGGYTF. The CDR3 coding sequence is TGCGCCAGCAGCTTGGAGGGTCGGGAGGGAGGTGGCTACACCTTC.

V is TRBV28 and J is TRBJ1-5; 9 nucleotides line up with TRBD1. After removal of 6 bases from V and 0 bases from J, the junction contained 9 bases not matched to a gene. CDR1 MDHEN and CDR2 SYDVKM come from the germline V gene. The CDR3 totals 17 residues. CDR3 DNA: TGTGCCAGCAGGAGGGGGACAGGGCCCCTTAGCAATCAGCCCCAGCATTTT. Amino acids: CASRRGTGPLSNQPQHF.

The chain carries TRBV7-8 and TRBJ2-1, with 14 positions matching TRBD2. With V trimmed by 2 bases and J by 7 bases, 10 bases remained unmatched. The CDR3 runs 18 residues. CDR1 and CDR2 (germline): SGHVS, FQNEAQ. This CDR3 is CASSLSGLAGGSWNEQFF. CDR3 bases: TGTGCCAGCAGCTTATCTGGACTAGCGGGAGGAAGTTGGAATGAGCAGTTCTTC.

The chain carries TRBV11-3 and TRBJ2-2; D perhaps matches TRBD2 (6 bases). The CDR3 covers 15 residues. Germline V gives CDR1 SGHNT, CDR2 YENEEA. The V and J ends lost 1 base and 8 bases respectively, with 14 bases between them. CDR3 coding DNA: TGTGCCAGCAGCTTAGGGGGGGTTTCATCTGGGGAGCTGTTTTTT. It translates to CASSLGGVSSGELFF.

J is TRBJ1-1 and V is TRBV21-1; the table calls TRBD1, which could not be checked here. TRBV21-1 is a documented pseudogene. The CDR3 covers 15 residues. CDR3 region: CASTQLPGCNTEAFF. DNA of the CDR3: TGTGCCAGCACCCAACTTCCAGGGTGTAACACTGAAGCTTTCTTT.

The chain couples TRBV4-1 to TRBJ2-3; 9 bases agree with TRBD1. V lost 4 bases, J lost 3 bases, and 2 bases stayed unmatched. This CDR3 has 14 amino acids. Germline lookup yields CDR1 MGHRA and CDR2 YSYEKL. The CDR3 sequence: CASSPGQGTDTQYF. As DNA, the CDR3 is TGCGCCAGCAGCCCGGGACAGGGTACAGATACGCAGTATTTT.

V gene TRBV4-1 combines with J gene TRBJ2-1; D is unclear. CDR1 and CDR2 from the germline V gene are MGHRA and YSYEKL. V was clipped by 3 bases and J by 12 bases, with 18 bases between them. This CDR3 is built from 14 residues. This CDR3 is CASSQSPVRMWQFF. For the CDR3, the DNA is TGCGCCAGCAGCCAGTCCCCCGTGAGGATGTGGCAGTTCTTC.

The rearrangement joins TRBV4-1 to TRBJ2-3; a possible D gene is TRBD2 (6 bases). The germline CDR1 and CDR2 sequences are MGHRA and YSYEKL. V lost 1 base to trimming and J lost 4 bases, with 15 bases between them. The CDR3 has 16 amino acids. Written as DNA, the CDR3 is TGCGCCAGCAGCCAAGTAAGCGGGCTGGTTGCAGATACGCAGTATTTT. The encoded protein is CASSQVSGLVADTQYF.

V gene TRBV19 combines with J gene TRBJ1-2; D not resolved. The germline V and J ends were trimmed by 4 bases and 4 bases, with 13 bases remaining between them. The CDR3 has 14 amino acids. Germline-derived CDR1 and CDR2 are LNHDA and SQIVND (reference sequence). CDR3 protein: CASSSSRESYGYTF. The CDR3 DNA reads as TGTGCCAGTAGTAGTTCGCGTGAGAGCTATGGCTACACCTTC.

The chain joins TRBV5-4 to TRBJ2-1; TRBD1 agrees at 7 bases. Germline trimming cut 2 bases from V and 5 bases from J; bases unmatched to any gene: 4. CDR1 is SGHNT and CDR2 is YYREEE in the germline V gene (reference sequence). This CDR3 comprises 14 residues. The CDR3 here is CASSFGTANNEQFF. Here the CDR3 DNA reads TGTGCCAGCAGCTTCGGGACAGCTAACAATGAGCAGTTCTTC. Variable domain in full (rest from reference TRBV5-4 and TRBJ2-1): ETGVTQSPTHLIKTRGQQVTLRCSSQSGHNTVSWYQQALGQGPQFIFQYYREEENGRGNFPPRFSGLQFPNYSSELNVNALELDDSALYLCASSFGTANNEQFFGPGTRLTVL.

This rearrangement joins TRBV9 to TRBJ2-3; 7 bases are a match to TRBD2. This CDR3 region has 16 residues. Trimming cost V 1 base and J 4 bases; bases outside gene matches: 9. In germline, CDR1 is SGDLS, CDR2 YYNGEE. Here the CDR3 reads CASSVLSSGGADTQYF. In DNA form, the CDR3 reads TGTGCCAGCAGCGTACTATCTAGCGGAGGGGCAGATACGCAGTATTTT. Based on the CDR3 plus reference TRBV9 and TRBJ2-3, the full variable domain is DSGVTQTPKHLITATGQRVTLRCSPRSGDLSVYWYQQSLDQGLQFLIQYYNGEERAKGNILERFSAQQFPDLHSELNLSSLELGDSALYFCASSVLSSGGADTQYFGPGTRLTVL.